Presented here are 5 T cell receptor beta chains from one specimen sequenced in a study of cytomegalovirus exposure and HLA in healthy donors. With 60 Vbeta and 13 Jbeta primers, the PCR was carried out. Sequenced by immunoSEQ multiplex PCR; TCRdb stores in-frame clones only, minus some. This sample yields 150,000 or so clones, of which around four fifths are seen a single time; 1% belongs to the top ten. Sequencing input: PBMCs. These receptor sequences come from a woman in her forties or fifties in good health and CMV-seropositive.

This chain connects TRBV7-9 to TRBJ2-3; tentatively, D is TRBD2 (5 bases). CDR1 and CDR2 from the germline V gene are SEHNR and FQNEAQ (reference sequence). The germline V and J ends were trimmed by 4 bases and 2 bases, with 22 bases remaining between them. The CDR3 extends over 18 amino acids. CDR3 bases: TGTGCCAGCAGCTCATCTATGAGCAGCGGTAGCCTCACAGATACGCAGTATTTT. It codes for CASSSSMSSGSLTDTQYF.

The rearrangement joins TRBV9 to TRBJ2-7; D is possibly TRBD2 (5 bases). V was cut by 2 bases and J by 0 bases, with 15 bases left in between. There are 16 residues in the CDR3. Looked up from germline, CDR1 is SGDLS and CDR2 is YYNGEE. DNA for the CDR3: TGTGCCAGCAGCGTCGATGAGCGGATAAGCTCCTACGAGCAGTACTTC. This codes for CASSVDERISSYEQYF.

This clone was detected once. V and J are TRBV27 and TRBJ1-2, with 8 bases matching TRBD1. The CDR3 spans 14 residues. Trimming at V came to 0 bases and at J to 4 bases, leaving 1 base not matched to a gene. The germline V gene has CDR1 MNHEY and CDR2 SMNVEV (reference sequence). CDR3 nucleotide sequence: TGTGCCAGCAGTTTATCGGGACAGGTCTATGGCTACACCTTC. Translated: CASSLSGQVYGYTF.

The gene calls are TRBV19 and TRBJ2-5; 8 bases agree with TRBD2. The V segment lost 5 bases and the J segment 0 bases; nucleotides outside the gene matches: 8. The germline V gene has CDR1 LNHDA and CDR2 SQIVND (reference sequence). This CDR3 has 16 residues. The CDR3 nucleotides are TGTGCCAGTAGTGCCCGGAGCGGGGGATACCAAGAGACCCAGTACTTC. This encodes CASSARSGGYQETQYF.

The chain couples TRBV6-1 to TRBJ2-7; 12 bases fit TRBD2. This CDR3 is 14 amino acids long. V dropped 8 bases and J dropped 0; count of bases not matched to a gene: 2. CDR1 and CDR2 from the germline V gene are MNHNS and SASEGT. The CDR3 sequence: CASSSGRASYEQYF. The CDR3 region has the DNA TGTGCCAGCTCTAGCGGGAGGGCCTCCTACGAGCAGTACTTC.